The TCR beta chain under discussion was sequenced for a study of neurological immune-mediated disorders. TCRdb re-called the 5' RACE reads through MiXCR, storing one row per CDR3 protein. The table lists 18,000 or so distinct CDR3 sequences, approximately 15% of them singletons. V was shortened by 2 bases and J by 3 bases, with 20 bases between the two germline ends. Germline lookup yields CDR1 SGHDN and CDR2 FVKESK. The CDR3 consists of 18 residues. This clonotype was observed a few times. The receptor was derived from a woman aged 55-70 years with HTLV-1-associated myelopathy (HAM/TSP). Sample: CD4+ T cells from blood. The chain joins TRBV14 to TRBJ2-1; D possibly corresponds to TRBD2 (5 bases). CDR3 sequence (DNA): TGTGCCAGCAGCCAAACTAGAGTGTCAAGTCGGGGCTACAATGAGCAGTTCTTC. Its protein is CASSQTRVSSRGYNEQFF.